The 9 T cell receptor beta chains below all came from one sample that was sequenced in a study of T cell responses to AZD1222 COVID-19 vaccine. Sequencing was performed with immunoSEQ multiplex PCR; in TCRdb, only in-frame clones are kept and a portion is missing. The data contain under 140,000 clones, about 85% of them seen just once; the ten biggest clones take up more than 1.5%. Sequenced here: peripheral blood, sampled on day 0 of AZD1222 vaccination. These TCRs come from an adult in good health.

This clone was seen a single time. This sequence joins TRBV3-1 (or the pseudogene TRBV3-2) and TRBJ1-1; unclear D gene. This CDR3 has 14 residues. Trimming left V 5 bases short and J 1 base short, with 11 bases between. The germline V gene has CDR1 LGHDT and CDR2 YNNKEL (reference sequence). CDR3: CASSVPGSNTEAFF. CDR3 DNA: TGTGCCAGCAGCGTTCCAGGATCGAACACTGAAGCTTTCTTT.

The J gene is TRBJ1-5, the V gene TRBV5-8; 9 bases map to TRBD1. This CDR3 is built from 16 residues. Per the germline V gene, CDR1 is SGHTS and CDR2 is YDEGEE. Germline trimming cut 4 bases from V and 2 bases from J; bases unmatched to any gene: 7. CDR3 bases: TGTGCCAGCAGCCTAGGGACAGGGAATCGCAATCAGCCCCAGCATTTT. It yields the protein CASSLGTGNRNQPQHF.

Points on this clone: One end of the junction is discordant with germline, which a read error may explain. The chain joins TRBV5-1 to TRBJ1-2; D unresolved. The CDR3 contains 13 residues. In germline, CDR1 is SGHRS, CDR2 YFSETQ. CDR3 sequence reads: CASRLVTRDGYTF. CDR3 bases: TGCGCCAGCAGGTTGGTGACAAGAGACGGCTACACCTTC.

The chain uses TRBV7-8 and TRBJ2-1, with TRBD1 matching over 10 bases. This CDR3 spans 16 amino acids. V lost 5 bases to trimming and J lost 4 bases; unmatched junction nucleotides: 8. Germline CDR1 is SGHVS and CDR2 is FQNEAQ. The CDR3, as DNA: TGTGCCAGCAGCGATCGACAGGGGGCGCCTTACAATGAGCAGTTCTTC. Protein: CASSDRQGAPYNEQFF.

The rearrangement joins TRBV4-2 to TRBJ1-1; no firm D call. Trimming removed 0 bases at V and 0 bases at J, with 5 bases between. This CDR3 spans 14 amino acids. Germline V gene sequence: CDR1 LGHNA, CDR2 YNFKEQ. CDR3 bases: TGTGCCAGCAGCCAAGAGGTAGTGAACACTGAAGCTTTCTTT. Translation: CASSQEVVNTEAFF.

The chain couples TRBV11-2 to TRBJ1-2; D remains ambiguous. The ends were cut back, 9 bases at V and 10 bases at J, with 15 bases in the middle. This CDR3 contains 11 residues. CDR1 SGHAT and CDR2 FQNNGV come from the germline V gene. The CDR3 DNA is TGTGCCAGTTCCCACCCCGGGGACTACACCTTC. Its protein product is CASSHPGDYTF. The variable domain in full, completed from reference TRBV11-2 and TRBJ1-2, reads EAGVAQSPRYKIIEKRQSVAFWCNPISGHATLYWYQQILGQGPKLLIQFQNNGVVDDSQLPKDRFSAERLKGVDSTLKIQPAKLEDSAVYLCASSHPGDYTFGSGTRLTVV.

The chain joins TRBV9 to TRBJ1-1, with D hard to call. V was cut by 0 bases and J by 5 bases, with 8 bases left in between. CDR3 length equals 13 residues. Germline V lookup: CDR1 SGDLS, CDR2 YYNGEE. CDR3: CASSVGVSTEAFF. CDR3 DNA: TGTGCCAGCAGCGTAGGGGTTAGTACTGAAGCTTTCTTT.

This rearrangement joins TRBV7-2 to TRBJ1-2; tentative D call: TRBD1 (5 bases). This CDR3 comprises 16 residues. Germline CDR1 SGHTA, CDR2 FQGNSA. Trimming took 0 bases from V and 0 from J, leaving 11 bases between them. CDR3 protein: CASSLAYGGSNYGYTF. DNA for the CDR3: TGTGCCAGCAGCTTAGCGTACGGGGGTTCTAACTATGGCTACACCTTC.

This clone came up a few times. This chain joins TRBV7-9 and TRBJ1-6; unclear D gene. The germline V and J ends were trimmed by 5 bases and 9 bases, with 17 bases remaining between them. Looked up from germline, CDR1 is SEHNR and CDR2 is FQNEAQ (reference sequence). The CDR3 is 15 amino acids. This chain's CDR3 is CASSPSTTNGSPLHF. CDR3 coding DNA: TGTGCCAGCAGCCCCTCGACAACCAATGGTTCACCCCTCCACTTT.